The 15 T cell receptor beta chains below were found in one sample sequenced in a study of T cell responses to AZD1222 COVID-19 vaccine. Profiled with immunoSEQ multiplex PCR; TCRdb holds only in-frame clones, not every one. Of more than 150,000 clones listed, over 90% are singletons. Sample: peripheral blood, taken 28 days after the second AZD1222 dose. These receptors all stem from an adult who received the AZD1222 COVID-19 vaccine.

This chain links TRBV6-1 with TRBJ2-7; possible D gene TRBD2, 6 bases. This CDR3 spans 16 amino acids. V dropped 3 bases and J dropped 0 bases, with 15 bases sitting between them. The germline V gene has CDR1 MNHNS and CDR2 SASEGT. CDR3: CASSDVSAGRSYEQYF. CDR3 in DNA: TGTGCCAGCAGTGACGTCTCGGCGGGACGCTCCTACGAGCAGTACTTC.

The rearrangement joins TRBV7-9 to TRBJ2-7; 8 nucleotides line up with TRBD1. Per germline, CDR1 SEHNR and CDR2 FQNEAQ (reference sequence). The CDR3 has 15 amino acids. The trim removed 1 base at V and 3 bases at J, leaving 5 bases unmatched. CDR3 sequence (DNA): TGTGCCAGCAGCTTAGGCGGGACAGGTGTCTACGAGCAGTACTTC. This codes for CASSLGGTGVYEQYF. Full variable domain (rest looked up from reference TRBV7-9 and TRBJ2-7): DTGVSQNPRHKITKRGQNVTFRCDPISEHNRLYWYRQTLGQGPEFLTYFQNEAQLEKSRLLSDRFSAERPKGSFSTLEIQRTEQGDSAMYLCASSLGGTGVYEQYFGPGTRLTVT.

CDR3 nucleotide sequence: TGTGCCACCAGTGACACAGCTGGGACGAGGAACACCGGGGAGCTGTTTTTT. Its protein product is CATSDTAGTRNTGELFF. J is TRBJ2-2 and V is TRBV24-1; D possibly uses TRBD1 or TRBD2 (5 bases each). The CDR3 is made up of 17 amino acids. CDR1 and CDR2 (germline): KGHDR, SFDVKD. V gave up 4 bases and J gave up 1 base, with 15 bases separating them.

The rearrangement links TRBV18 to TRBJ1-4, with TRBD1 as a possible D gene (5 bases). Germline CDR1 is KGHSH and CDR2 is LQKENI. Trimming pared 3 bases from V and 6 bases from J, leaving 17 bases between. The length of the CDR3 is 16 residues. The CDR3 region is CASSPLDIRPDEKLFF. The CDR3 DNA reads TGTGCCAGCTCACCCTTGGACATAAGGCCTGATGAAAAACTGTTTTTT.

This chain uses TRBV28 with TRBJ1-6; D not certain. The CDR3 runs to 13 residues. V lost 4 bases to trimming and J lost 10 bases, with 11 bases between them. Per germline, CDR1 MDHEN and CDR2 SYDVKM. The CDR3 sequence: CASSSANRSPLHF. The CDR3, as DNA: TGTGCCAGCAGTTCTGCAAATCGGTCACCCCTCCACTTT.

This clone occurred once. The chain is built from TRBV18 and TRBJ1-2; TRBD1 is a possible D gene (5 bases). Germline V CDR1 and CDR2: KGHSH, LQKENI. Trimming left V 3 bases short and J 6 bases short, with 23 bases between. This CDR3 has 17 residues. Written as DNA, the CDR3 is TGTGCCAGCTCACCCCAGGACACCGAGAACACCTCGGATGGCTACACCTTC. Translation gives CASSPQDTENTSDGYTF.

This sequence joins TRBV5-6 and TRBJ2-1; D is ambiguous. Germline loops: CDR1 SGHDT, CDR2 YYEEEE. The CDR3 is 13 residues long. Trimming cost V 1 base and J 9 bases, with 11 bases left between them. CDR3 in DNA: TGTGCCAGCAGCTTGAGAAGACGAAGTGAGCAGTTCTTC. Residues: CASSLRRRSEQFF. The entire variable domain, with the rest obtained from reference TRBV5-6 and TRBJ2-1, is as follows: DAGVTQSPTHLIKTRGQQVTLRCSPKSGHDTVSWYQQALGQGPQFIFQYYEEEERQRGNFPDRFSGHQFPNYSSELNVNALLLGDSALYLCASSLRRRSEQFFGPGTRLTVL.

This rearrangement joins TRBV7-8 to TRBJ2-1; TRBD2 matches 10 bases. Germline CDR1 reads SGHVS; CDR2 reads FQNEAQ. The CDR3 contains 16 residues. V was pared by 4 bases and J by 0 bases, with 3 bases of the junction left unmatched. The CDR3 DNA sequence: TGTGCCAGCAGCTCACTAGCGGGAAGCTCCTACAATGAGCAGTTCTTC. Its translation is CASSSLAGSSYNEQFF.

The CDR3 spells CASSTWGGRSNQPQHF. The CDR3 nucleotides are TGTGCCAGCAGCACCTGGGGGGGTAGGAGCAATCAGCCCCAGCATTTT. The chain employs TRBV6-6 and TRBJ1-5; D is possibly TRBD1 (5 bases). The germline V gene encodes CDR1 MNHNY and CDR2 SVGAGI (reference sequence). There are 16 residues in the CDR3. Trimming stripped 6 bases from V and 1 base from J, with 16 bases between.

The chain joins TRBV4-2 to TRBJ1-1; no clear D gene. This CDR3 is 12 amino acids long. Germline CDR1 reads LGHNA; CDR2 reads YNFKEQ. Trimming removed 5 bases at V and 8 bases at J, with 12 bases between. CDR3 DNA sequence: TGTGCCAGCAGCAGTGAGTACCTAGAAGCTTTCTTT. This codes for CASSSEYLEAFF.

This chain connects TRBV5-5 to TRBJ2-1; 7 nucleotides agree with TRBD1. The CDR3 runs to 14 residues. After removal of 0 bases from V and 5 bases from J, the junction contained 2 bases not matched to a gene. Germline V gives CDR1 SGHKS, CDR2 YYEKEE (reference sequence). The DNA for the CDR3 is TGTGCCAGCAGCTTGGTGGGACAGAACAATGAGCAGTTCTTC. Residues: CASSLVGQNNEQFF.

The CDR3, as DNA: TGTGCCAGCAGCCATTATGGAGATACGCAGTATTTT. This codes for CASSHYGDTQYF. The chain has TRBV4-2 and TRBJ2-3; the D is unclear. The ends were cut back, 3 bases at V and 5 bases at J, with 6 bases in the middle. The CDR3 is made up of 12 amino acids. Looked up from germline, CDR1 is LGHNA and CDR2 is YNFKEQ.

This chain joins TRBV6-5 and TRBJ1-4, with a possible D match to TRBD1 (5 bases). The CDR3 has 12 residues. Deletions cut 6 bases from V and 12 bases from J, with 14 bases between. Germline CDR1 is MNHEY and CDR2 is SVGAGI. CDR3 nucleotides: TGTGCCAGCAGCAGGACTATGGGGGAACTGTTTTTT. As protein: CASSRTMGELFF.

This chain links TRBV15 with TRBJ1-2; TRBD1 might be the D (6 bases). V was shortened by 4 bases and J by 5 bases, with 14 bases between the two germline ends. Germline V gene lookup returns CDR1 LNHNV and CDR2 YYDKDF (reference sequence). This CDR3 comprises 14 residues. The CDR3 region is CATSNVGQIYGYTF. The DNA of the CDR3 is TGTGCCACCAGCAATGTGGGACAAATTTATGGCTACACCTTC.

The J gene is TRBJ1-5, the V gene TRBV6-6, with 7 bases matching TRBD1. CDR1 is MNHNY and CDR2 is SVGAGI in the germline V gene (reference sequence). The V gene end was trimmed by 6 bases and the J gene end by 2 bases; junction bases not matched to a gene: 28. CDR3 size: 22 residues. The CDR3 spells CASSSGTIPTGTGNRGNQPQHF. Here the CDR3 DNA reads TGTGCCAGCAGCTCCGGTACAATCCCGACAGGGACTGGGAATAGGGGCAATCAGCCCCAGCATTTT.